These 19 T cell receptor beta chains originate from one sample sequenced in a study of cytomegalovirus exposure and HLA in healthy donors. 60 Vbeta and 13 Jbeta primers were used in PCR. Sequencing used immunoSEQ multiplex PCR; TCRdb keeps in-frame clones, though not all of them. The sample includes roughly 200,000 clones, 65% to 90% seen only once; the top ten take around 0.3%. Sequences were obtained from PBMCs. Receptors were obtained from a woman in her twenties or thirties in good health and CMV-seronegative.

This clone was recorded once. The chain recombines TRBV28 with TRBJ2-7; a possible D gene is TRBD1 (6 bases). The CDR3 extends over 18 amino acids. The V end lost 3 bases, the J end lost 0 bases, and 21 bases lay between the germline ends. CDR1 and CDR2 (germline): MDHEN, SYDVKM. The CDR3 protein is CASSFTTRDTISSYEQYF. As DNA, the CDR3 is TGTGCCAGCAGTTTTACTACCCGGGACACCATTAGCTCCTACGAGCAGTACTTC.

The chain combines TRBV7-2 with TRBJ2-7, with TRBD2 as a possible D gene (5 bases). Trimming removed 5 bases at V and 6 bases at J, with 20 bases between. This CDR3 has 15 amino acids. From germline, CDR1 is SGHTA and CDR2 FQGNSA. The CDR3 nucleotides are TGTGCCAGCAGCCCTTCCCCATTAGGGAGCGGCGAGCAGTACTTC. Translation gives CASSPSPLGSGEQYF. The whole variable domain, filled in from reference TRBV7-2 and TRBJ2-7, reads GAGVSQSPSNKVTEKGKDVELRCDPISGHTALYWYRQSLGQGLEFLIYFQGNSAPDKSGLPSDRFSAERTGGSVSTLTIQRTQQEDSAVYLCASSPSPLGSGEQYFGPGTRLTVT.

The chain links TRBV27 to TRBJ2-7, with D unresolved. Trimming took 10 bases from V and 2 from J, leaving 15 bases between them. The CDR3 extends over 13 amino acids. Germline V gene data show CDR1 as MNHEY and CDR2 as SMNVEV (reference sequence). CDR3 sequence reads: CATALTPTYEQYF. In DNA form, the CDR3 reads TGTGCCACTGCCCTAACCCCAACCTACGAGCAGTACTTC.

This sequence joins TRBV9 and TRBJ2-3; TRBD2 matches at 9 bases. J was trimmed by 4 bases and V by 4 bases; bases with no gene match: 4. The CDR3 totals 14 residues. Germline V gene data show CDR1 as SGDLS and CDR2 as YYNGEE. CDR3 amino acids: CASSSRLAADTQYF. CDR3 in DNA: TGTGCCAGCAGCTCTCGACTAGCGGCAGATACGCAGTATTTT. The variable domain in full, with the rest retrieved from reference TRBV9 and TRBJ2-3, is DSGVTQTPKHLITATGQRVTLRCSPRSGDLSVYWYQQSLDQGLQFLIQYYNGEERAKGNILERFSAQQFPDLHSELNLSSLELGDSALYFCASSSRLAADTQYFGPGTRLTVL.

The chain combines TRBV11-3 with TRBJ2-2; D remains unclear. Per the germline V gene, CDR1 is SGHNT and CDR2 is YENEEA. The CDR3 totals 13 residues. The V end lost 1 base, the J end lost 4 bases, and 4 bases lay between the germline ends. Here the CDR3 reads CASSLVRTGELFF. As DNA, the CDR3 is TGTGCCAGCAGCTTAGTTCGCACCGGGGAGCTGTTTTTT. The variable domain in full, completed from reference TRBV11-3 and TRBJ2-2, reads EAGVVQSPRYKIIEKKQPVAFWCNPISGHNTLYWYLQNLGQGPELLIRYENEEAVDDSQLPKDRFSAERLKGVDSTLKIQPAELGDSAVYLCASSLVRTGELFFGEGSRLTVL.

The J gene is TRBJ2-1, the V gene TRBV19, with D perhaps TRBD2 (7 bases). Between the trimmed V and J ends, which lost 3 bases and 3 bases, there was a span of 15 bases. CDR1 and CDR2 (germline): LNHDA, SQIVND (reference sequence). This CDR3 is 16 amino acids long. The CDR3 DNA follows: TGTGCCAGTAGTATGGGAGGGGACACTCTCTACAATGAGCAGTTCTTC. As protein: CASSMGGDTLYNEQFF.

A note on this clone: Sequence at one end of the junction differs from germline and may be a read error. The chain recombines TRBV7-9 with TRBJ1-4; 7 bases map to TRBD1. The CDR3 covers 16 residues. Germline loops: CDR1 SEHNR, CDR2 FQNEAQ (reference sequence). The CDR3 nucleotides are TGTTCCAGCAGCTTACGCTCCGGACAGGACGGCGAAAAACTGTTTTTT. It specifies CSSSLRSGQDGEKLFF.

The rearrangement links TRBV21-1 to TRBJ2-1; TRBD2 is the table's D call and was not checked against the DNA. TRBV21-1 is a recognized pseudogene. This CDR3 region has 16 residues. The CDR3 region is CASSPPSGTFYNEQFF. As DNA, the CDR3 is TGTGCCAGCAGCCCTCCTAGCGGGACCTTCTACAATGAGCAGTTCTTC.

The V gene is TRBV29-1, the J gene TRBJ2-3; tentative D call: TRBD1 (6 bases). The CDR3 is 14 amino acids. The germline gives CDR1 SQVTM, CDR2 ANQGSEA. The germline V and J ends were trimmed by 7 bases and 1 base, with 15 bases remaining between them. The DNA for the CDR3 is TGCAGCGGCCGACGGGCAGGGGGCACAGATACGCAGTATTTT. Its translation: CSGRRAGGTDTQYF.

The chain links TRBV28 to TRBJ1-1, with D possibly matching TRBD1 (6 bases). The germline V and J ends were trimmed by 5 bases and 2 bases, with 15 bases remaining between them. CDR3 length equals 15 residues. Germline assignment: CDR1 MDHEN and CDR2 SYDVKM. The CDR3, as DNA: TGTGCCAGCAGTCTCCTAAGACAGGACAACACTGAAGCTTTCTTT. Translated: CASSLLRQDNTEAFF.

This chain connects TRBV5-8 to TRBJ2-5; 7 bases fit TRBD1. The length of the CDR3 is 16 residues. Trimming cost V 4 bases and J 0 bases; bases outside gene matches: 9. CDR1 and CDR2 (germline): SGHTS, YDEGEE. CDR3 residues: CASSTRDSPYQETQYF. CDR3 sequence (DNA): TGTGCCAGCAGCACCCGGGACAGCCCGTACCAAGAGACCCAGTACTTC.

This chain links TRBV6-6 with TRBJ2-2; no clear D. This CDR3 comprises 14 residues. The V and J ends lost 5 bases and 4 bases respectively, with 11 bases between them. Germline lookup yields CDR1 MNHNY and CDR2 SVGAGI (reference sequence). The CDR3 spells CASSPSGTTGELFF. The CDR3 nucleotides read TGTGCCAGCAGTCCGTCGGGTACCACCGGGGAGCTGTTTTTT.

This chain links TRBV10-3 with TRBJ2-2; maybe TRBD2 (6 bases). The CDR3 sequence is 14 residues long. V lost 7 bases and J 2 bases, leaving 11 bases between the germline ends. CDR1 and CDR2 (germline): ENHRY, SYGVKD. The CDR3 is CAIKGTANTGELFF. In nucleotides, the CDR3 is TGTGCCATCAAAGGGACTGCAAACACCGGGGAGCTGTTTTTT.

The V gene is TRBV19, the J gene TRBJ2-1; a possible D gene is TRBD1 (5 bases). CDR3 length: 13 amino acids. Germline lookup yields CDR1 LNHDA and CDR2 SQIVND (reference sequence). V lost 7 bases and J 9 bases, leaving 16 bases between the germline ends. The DNA for the CDR3 is TGTGCCAGTAATTGGGGCAATCGAGGTGAGCAGTTCTTC. The encoded protein is CASNWGNRGEQFF.

V and J are TRBV29-1 and TRBJ2-2; 7 bases match TRBD1. Per germline, CDR1 SQVTM and CDR2 ANQGSEA. CDR3 length: 13 residues. The junction had 3 bases not matched to a gene; V was cut back by 4 bases and J by 4 bases. CDR3 sequence reads: CSVAGQSTGELFF. CDR3 DNA: TGCAGCGTTGCGGGACAGAGCACCGGGGAGCTGTTTTTT.

The rearrangement joins TRBV18 to TRBJ2-7; 7 positions agree with TRBD1. The junction had 11 bases not matched to a gene; V was cut back by 3 bases and J by 3 bases. Germline V gene data show CDR1 as KGHSH and CDR2 as LQKENI. This CDR3 has 16 amino acids. The CDR3 coding sequence is TGTGCCAGCTCACCGCAAGGGACAGCTAGAGTCTACGAGCAGTACTTC. The encoded protein is CASSPQGTARVYEQYF.

The chain recombines TRBV9 with TRBJ1-2; TRBD1 might be the D (5 bases). V shed 0 bases and J shed 6 bases, with 9 bases lying between them. Per the germline V gene, CDR1 is SGDLS and CDR2 is YYNGEE. CDR3 length equals 13 residues. The CDR3: CASSVVPGNGYTF. DNA for the CDR3: TGTGCCAGCAGCGTAGTCCCAGGGAATGGCTACACCTTC.

The rearrangement uses TRBV9 and TRBJ2-5, with D possibly TRBD2 on 5 matching bases. The germline CDR1 and CDR2 sequences are SGDLS and YYNGEE. The CDR3 runs to 13 residues. V dropped 4 bases and J dropped 2 bases, with 9 bases sitting between them. The DNA of the CDR3 is TGTGCCAGCAGCCCGGGAATACAAGAGACCCAGTACTTC. Translation gives CASSPGIQETQYF.

The CDR3 spells CASSWAAGRYEQYF. The DNA of the CDR3 is TGTGCCAGCAGCTGGGCAGCGGGAAGGTACGAGCAGTACTTC. The chain recombines TRBV5-5 with TRBJ2-7; 7 bases line up with TRBD2. After removal of 3 bases from V and 4 bases from J, the junction contained 7 bases not matched to a gene. CDR3 length: 14 amino acids. Germline V CDR1 and CDR2: SGHKS, YYEKEE (reference sequence).